Described below is a single TCR beta chain sequence and its context. These data belong to a study of blood T cell repertoires in COVID-19. The CDR3 runs to 15 residues. After removal of 0 bases from V and 5 bases from J, the junction contained 4 bases not matched to a gene. Germline V gene lookup returns CDR1 MNHNS and CDR2 SASEGT. TCRdb's copy holds only in-frame clones and misses some; the assay was immunoSEQ multiplex PCR. Among more than 75,000 clones listed, 84% were seen once. Sequences were obtained from peripheral blood. The chain links TRBV6-1 to TRBJ1-5; 7 bases are a match to TRBD1. The origin of this receptor is a human donor in a cohort sampled during active COVID-19. The CDR3 here is CASSEAGGQHQPQHF. The CDR3 nucleotides read TGTGCCAGCAGTGAAGCGGGGGGACAGCATCAGCCCCAGCATTTT.